Following are 25 T cell receptor beta chains from one sample sequenced in a study of response to subunit inactivated influenza vaccine. One entry per CDR3 protein results from TCRdb running MiXCR on the RT-PCR reads. The top ten clones hold over 10% of a sample with 150,000 to 200,000 distinct CDR3 sequences, approximately 11% of them seen once. The sequences come from non-naive T cells sorted from PBMCs, collected about 40 days after vaccination. These receptors originate from a man aged 45-65 years who received an inactivated influenza vaccine.

This clonotype occurred a few times. The chain is built from TRBV4-1 and TRBJ1-2; 9 bases line up with TRBD1. The CDR3 totals 14 residues. The V gene end was trimmed by 2 bases and the J gene end by 7 bases; junction bases not matched to a gene: 5. In germline, CDR1 is MGHRA, CDR2 YSYEKL. In DNA form, the CDR3 reads TGCGCCAGCAGCCAACGGACAGGGGTGACTGGCTACACCTTC. Translating it yields CASSQRTGVTGYTF.

The V call is TRBV6-5, the J call TRBJ2-5; D remains unclear. The V gene's germline CDR1 is MNHEY and CDR2 SVGAGI. The CDR3 consists of 14 residues. Trimming removed 4 bases from V and 13 bases from J, with 22 bases in between. Here the CDR3 DNA reads TGTGCCAGCAGTTCGGATCACACACTTTCGGGCAGGTACTTC. It specifies CASSSDHTLSGRYF.

Only a few counts were recorded for this clonotype. This sequence joins TRBV4-2 and TRBJ2-2; tentative D call: TRBD2 (5 bases). CDR1 and CDR2 (germline): LGHNA, YNFKEQ. CDR3 length: 14 residues. V was trimmed by 0 bases and J by 3 bases, leaving 5 bases between them. The CDR3 region is CASSQEGDTGELFF. The CDR3 DNA is TGTGCCAGCAGCCAAGAGGGAGACACCGGGGAGCTGTTTTTT.

The table lists this clonotype with a few counts. The chain carries TRBV4-1 and TRBJ1-2; 11 positions match TRBD1. The ends lost 5 bases at V and 3 bases at J; junction bases unmatched: 2. Germline loops: CDR1 MGHRA, CDR2 YSYEKL. The CDR3 loop spans 14 amino acids. CDR3: CASSAGQGDYGYTF. CDR3 sequence (DNA): TGCGCCAGCAGCGCGGGACAGGGGGACTATGGCTACACCTTC.

This clonotype was seen a handful of times. This chain connects TRBV20-1 to TRBJ2-5; no clear D gene. This CDR3 is 12 amino acids long. Germline CDR1 reads DFQATT; CDR2 reads SNEGSKA (reference sequence). Trimming shortened V by 1 base and J by 5 bases, and 8 bases separated the two germline ends. DNA of the CDR3: TGCAGTGCTAGAGGGCCGTATGAGACCCAGTACTTC. This gives the protein CSARGPYETQYF.

This clonotype was counted only a few times. The chain employs TRBV7-9 and TRBJ2-1; maybe TRBD1 (5 bases). V was pared by 6 bases and J by 4 bases, with 10 bases between. Germline V CDR1 and CDR2: SEHNR, FQNEAQ (reference sequence). The CDR3 contains 13 residues. The DNA of the CDR3 is TGTGCCAGCAGTGACAGTACTTACAATGAGCAGTTCTTC. This translates into CASSDSTYNEQFF.

In its sample, this clonotype was seen many times. V usage is TRBV4-2 and J usage is TRBJ2-3, with 7 bases aligning to TRBD2. The CDR3 extends over 16 amino acids. The junction had 15 bases not matched to a gene; V was cut back by 5 bases and J by 7 bases. The V gene's germline CDR1 is LGHNA and CDR2 YNFKEQ. The CDR3 sequence: CASSDPIAGGHYTQYF. The CDR3 bases are TGTGCCAGCAGCGACCCTATAGCGGGTGGGCATTATACGCAGTATTTT.

This clonotype was counted only a few times. The CDR3 sequence: CASSWTGVTGNTIYF. For the CDR3, the DNA is TGCGCCAGCAGCTGGACAGGGGTGACTGGAAACACCATATATTTT. The V and J genes are TRBV5-1 and TRBJ1-3; 9 positions agree with TRBD1. Germline assignment: CDR1 SGHRS and CDR2 YFSETQ. J lost 2 bases, V lost 3 bases, and 3 bases had no gene match. The CDR3 is 15 amino acids.

This chain links TRBV9 with TRBJ1-4; D ambiguous. The V end was cut by 2 bases, the J end by 8 bases, with 13 bases between. The CDR3 runs 14 residues. The germline V gene has CDR1 SGDLS and CDR2 YYNGEE. In DNA form, the CDR3 reads TGTGCCAGCAGCGTTTCAGCCGTGGGAGAAAAACTGTTTTTT. Its translation: CASSVSAVGEKLFF. The complete variable domain, with remaining parts taken from reference TRBV9 and TRBJ1-4, reads DSGVTQTPKHLITATGQRVTLRCSPRSGDLSVYWYQQSLDQGLQFLIQYYNGEERAKGNILERFSAQQFPDLHSELNLSSLELGDSALYFCASSVSAVGEKLFFGSGTQLSVL.

The chain combines TRBV20-1 with TRBJ1-1; the match to TRBD1 covers 9 bases. The CDR3 spans 13 residues. Germline CDR1 DFQATT, CDR2 SNEGSKA (reference sequence). The CDR3 protein is CTGPGTGRSEAFF. The DNA for the CDR3 is TGCACCGGGCCGGGGACAGGGAGGAGTGAAGCTTTCTTT.

This clonotype was seen a handful of times. The chain couples TRBV5-6 to TRBJ2-4; TRBD1 matches 7 bases. Germline V lookup: CDR1 SGHDT, CDR2 YYEEEE. The CDR3 is made up of 18 amino acids. V was clipped by 2 bases and J by 2 bases; unmatched bases: 13. The CDR3 DNA follows: TGTGCCAGCAGCTTTCGCCTTACAGGGGTGTTAACCAAAAACATTCAGTACTTC. Its translation: CASSFRLTGVLTKNIQYF.

The chain recombines TRBV7-2 with TRBJ2-1; tentative D call: TRBD2 (5 bases). Trimming took 5 bases from V and 5 from J, leaving 10 bases between them. Looked up from germline, CDR1 is SGHTA and CDR2 is FQGNSA. The CDR3 spans 13 residues. In nucleotides, the CDR3 is TGTGCCAGCAGCCCAGACTACAACAATGAGCAGTTCTTC. Its translation is CASSPDYNNEQFF. The full variable domain, rest sourced from reference TRBV7-2 and TRBJ2-1, is GAGVSQSPSNKVTEKGKDVELRCDPISGHTALYWYRQSLGQGLEFLIYFQGNSAPDKSGLPSDRFSAERTGGSVSTLTIQRTQQEDSAVYLCASSPDYNNEQFFGPGTRLTVL.

The V call is TRBV4-3, the J call TRBJ1-1; D unclear. Germline lookup yields CDR1 LGHNA and CDR2 YSLEER. The length of the CDR3 is 15 residues. The ends were cut back, 1 base at V and 4 bases at J, with 13 bases in the middle. The CDR3 region is CASSQAIVVGTEAFF. The CDR3, as DNA: TGCGCCAGCAGCCAAGCGATCGTGGTGGGCACTGAAGCTTTCTTT.

This clonotype came up once. The chain links TRBV20-1 to TRBJ2-7; TRBD1 might be the D (5 bases). Germline CDR1 is DFQATT and CDR2 is SNEGSKA (reference sequence). V was shortened by 3 bases and J by 2 bases, with 14 bases between the two germline ends. The CDR3 consists of 14 residues. The CDR3 DNA reads as TGCAGTGCTAGTAGGCCCAAGGGGACCTACGAGCAGTACTTC. Translation: CSASRPKGTYEQYF.

V and J are TRBV7-7 and TRBJ2-5; D may be TRBD1 or TRBD2 (5 bases each). CDR1 is SSHAT, CDR2 FNYEAQ, per germline (reference sequence). Trimming cost V 5 bases and J 2 bases, with 18 bases left between them. The CDR3 covers 16 residues. CDR3 nucleotides: TGTGCCAGCAGCCATGTCCGGGGACCAAATCAAGAGACCCAGTACTTC. It translates to CASSHVRGPNQETQYF.

This clonotype was picked up a small number of times. The chain joins TRBV18 to TRBJ2-3; TRBD2 aligns across 11 bases. Per the germline V gene, CDR1 is KGHSH and CDR2 is LQKENI. Trimming removed 5 bases from V and 12 bases from J; junction bases left unmatched: 4. CDR3 length: 12 amino acids. The chain's CDR3 is CASSTGTSGQYF. The CDR3 bases are TGTGCCAGCTCAACAGGGACTAGCGGACAGTATTTT.

This clonotype came up many times. The genes are TRBV10-3 and TRBJ2-1; the match to TRBD2 covers 13 bases. The CDR3 runs 18 residues. The ends lost 3 bases at V and 7 bases at J; junction bases unmatched: 12. Germline loops: CDR1 ENHRY, CDR2 SYGVKD. CDR3: CAISDVGLAGERGNEQFF. In nucleotides, the CDR3 is TGTGCCATCAGTGACGTAGGACTAGCGGGGGAAAGAGGGAATGAGCAGTTCTTC.

This chain joins TRBV30 and TRBJ2-2; 8 nucleotides agree with TRBD1. From germline, CDR1 is GTSNPN and CDR2 SVGIG (reference sequence). The trim removed 4 bases at V and 5 bases at J, leaving 9 bases unmatched. The CDR3 is 15 amino acids. CDR3 nucleotide sequence: TGTGCCTGGAATCTGAACAGGGGGGCGACCGGGGAGCTGTTTTTT. Translated: CAWNLNRGATGELFF.

The rearrangement uses TRBV5-6 and TRBJ2-5; D may be TRBD1 (6 bases). This CDR3 region has 15 residues. Trimming removed 0 bases at V and 5 bases at J, with 14 bases between. Looked up from germline, CDR1 is SGHDT and CDR2 is YYEEEE. The CDR3 DNA reads as TGTGCCAGCAGCTTGGCCGGCGTGAGGGGGGAGACCCAGTACTTC. It yields the protein CASSLAGVRGETQYF.

The chain has TRBV20-1 and TRBJ1-5; 7 bases agree with TRBD1. The ends lost 6 bases at V and 4 bases at J; junction bases unmatched: 3. Germline V lookup: CDR1 DFQATT, CDR2 SNEGSKA (reference sequence). The CDR3 extends over 12 amino acids. For the CDR3, the DNA is TGCAGTGCCACGGACAGGAATCAGCCCCAGCATTTT. The encoded protein is CSATDRNQPQHF.

This clonotype was detected many times. V gene TRBV5-1 combines with J gene TRBJ2-4; weak D call: TRBD1 (5 bases). V gave up 0 bases and J gave up 0 bases, with 10 bases separating them. This CDR3 has 16 residues. Per the germline V gene, CDR1 is SGHRS and CDR2 is YFSETQ. The CDR3 bases are TGCGCCAGCAGCTTGGGACAGATTCTAGCCAAAAACATTCAGTACTTC. It yields the protein CASSLGQILAKNIQYF.

This clonotype turned up a few times. The chain employs TRBV6-1 and TRBJ1-1; TRBD1 agrees at 10 bases. CDR3 length: 15 amino acids. Unmatched junction bases numbered 17, after V lost 8 bases and J lost 11 bases. Germline V gene sequence: CDR1 MNHNS, CDR2 SASEGT. The CDR3 reads CASVAGTGVLSRAFF. The CDR3 nucleotides are TGTGCCAGCGTCGCCGGGACAGGGGTTTTAAGCCGGGCTTTCTTT.

As for this clonotype: A much larger clone is a single base away; this may be a read error. The V and J genes are TRBV11-1 and TRBJ2-6; 9 bases map to TRBD1. The CDR3 totals 18 residues. Germline V lookup: CDR1 SGHAT, CDR2 FQDESV (reference sequence). The CDR3 DNA sequence: TGTGCCAGCAGCTTTTCGAACAGGGGGCTTACTGGGGCCAACGTCCTGTCTTTC. As protein: CASSFSNRGLTGANVLSF.

The gene calls are TRBV4-2 and TRBJ1-4, with 7 bases that match TRBD1. The CDR3 length is 14 residues. The V gene end was trimmed by 6 bases and the J gene end by 4 bases; junction bases not matched to a gene: 5. Germline V gives CDR1 LGHNA, CDR2 YNFKEQ. CDR3 in DNA: TGTGCCAGCAGTTTCCCAGGGGGTAATGAAAAACTGTTTTTT. Translating gives CASSFPGGNEKLFF.

V gene TRBV16 combines with J gene TRBJ2-7; D is unclear. The V and J ends lost 0 bases and 1 base respectively, with 10 bases between them. Germline CDR1 and CDR2: KGHSY and FQNENV. The CDR3 length is 15 residues. CDR3 bases: TGTGCCAGCAGCCAATCTCGGGCAAGTTCCTACGAGCAGTACTTC. Translating it yields CASSQSRASSYEQYF.